This TCR beta chain was identified during a study of shared T cell receptors in the human thymus. Clones were sequenced by immunoSEQ multiplex PCR, and TCRdb holds only the in-frame ones, with some missing. The profile shows 700,000 or so clones, approximately 83% of them singletons. CDR1 is SGHRS, CDR2 YFSETQ, per germline. The CDR3 runs to 13 residues. With 1 base removed from V and 8 bases from J, the gap between germline ends came to 12 bases. These data are also associated with another study on human thymus T cells. From that study: Infants served as donors; they were healthy and Finnish and were having corrective surgery for congenital heart defects. Thymus was obtained from resections taken during corrective heart surgery. An apparent bias in V and J gene usage was seen in thymic and blood repertoires. Thymic repertoires from unrelated individuals overlapped highly, related research reported.

The sequenced sample consisted of thymocytes. The rearrangement joins TRBV5-1 to TRBJ1-2; D perhaps matches TRBD1 (5 bases). The receptor comes from a girl less than two years old with a congenital heart defect. CDR3 sequence (DNA): TGCGCCAGCAGCTTGTCGCAGGGCCTCGGCTACACCTTC. Its translation is CASSLSQGLGYTF.